This T cell receptor beta chain was sequenced in a study of cytomegalovirus exposure and HLA in healthy donors. Regarding the study as a whole: The authors later linked a missense DCLRE1C variant to TCR beta V- and J-gene trimming.

13 Jbeta primers and 60 Vbeta primers were used for the PCR. The table came from immunoSEQ multiplex PCR; TCRdb's copy has only in-frame clones and leaves some out. The sample comprises fewer than 200,000 clones, 75% to 85% of which are singletons, and around 5% rests with the top ten. On this clone: Its antigen is still unknown.

V lost 0 bases to trimming and J lost 0 bases, with 9 bases between them. The CDR3 runs 16 residues. Germline values: CDR1 SGHRS, CDR2 YFSETQ. The specimen was PBMCs. The genes are TRBV5-1 and TRBJ2-2, with D perhaps TRBD1 (5 bases). The sequence came from a man aged 25 to 45 in good health and CMV-seronegative. Written as DNA, the CDR3 is TGCGCCAGCAGCTTGGAGGGCAGGGCGAACACCGGGGAGCTGTTTTTT. This sequence encodes CASSLEGRANTGELFF.